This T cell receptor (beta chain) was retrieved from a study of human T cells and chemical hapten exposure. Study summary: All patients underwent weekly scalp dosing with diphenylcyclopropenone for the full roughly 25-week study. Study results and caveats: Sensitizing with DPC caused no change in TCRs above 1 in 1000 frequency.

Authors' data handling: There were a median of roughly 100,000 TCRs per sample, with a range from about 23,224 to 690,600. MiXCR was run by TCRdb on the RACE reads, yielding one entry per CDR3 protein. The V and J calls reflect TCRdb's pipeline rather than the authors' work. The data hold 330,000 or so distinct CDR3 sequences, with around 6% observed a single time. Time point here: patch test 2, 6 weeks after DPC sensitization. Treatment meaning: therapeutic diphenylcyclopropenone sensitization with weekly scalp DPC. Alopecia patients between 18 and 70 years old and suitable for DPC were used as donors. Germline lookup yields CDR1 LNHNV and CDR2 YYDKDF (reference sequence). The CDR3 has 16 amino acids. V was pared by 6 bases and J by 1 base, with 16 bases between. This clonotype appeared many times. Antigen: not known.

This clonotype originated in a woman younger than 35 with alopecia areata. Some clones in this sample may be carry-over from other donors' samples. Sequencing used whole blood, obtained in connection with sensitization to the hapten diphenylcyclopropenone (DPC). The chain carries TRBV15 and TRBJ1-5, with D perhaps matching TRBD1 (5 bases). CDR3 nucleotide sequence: TGTGCCACCAGTCCCGGCCAGGGTGGGAGCAATCAGCCCCAGCATTTT. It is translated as CATSPGQGGSNQPQHF.